This T cell receptor (beta chain) was found in a study of technical replicates of blood from several donors. V was pared by 5 bases and J by 6 bases, with 8 bases of the junction left unmatched. Per germline, CDR1 LNHDA and CDR2 SQIVND (reference sequence). CDR3 length: 14 residues. Using immunoSEQ multiplex PCR, the repertoire was profiled, and TCRdb retains in-frame clones only, with some absent. Of 90,000 or so clones in the sample, more than 85% were seen once. Sequenced input: T cells isolated from PBMCs. The origin of this receptor is a human donor in good health. The rearrangement joins TRBV19 to TRBJ2-3; TRBD1 aligns across 7 bases. The CDR3 region is CASSYDRVGDTQYF. The CDR3 DNA reads as TGTGCCAGTAGTTATGACAGGGTGGGCGATACGCAGTATTTT.